This TCR beta chain was observed in a study of blood T cell repertoires in COVID-19. The wider study: Whether acute or convalescent, the COVID-19 samples came from the United States, Italy and Spain. T cells, B-cell-depleted T cells, or PBMCs supplied cDNA or gDNA.

The trim removed 1 base at V and 3 bases at J, leaving 9 bases unmatched. Germline assignment: CDR1 SGHTA and CDR2 FQGTGA. The CDR3 runs to 18 residues. Authors' processing steps: Reference gene primer amplification yielded estimated nucleated cell counts. Measured with immunoSEQ multiplex PCR; TCRdb has only the in-frame clones, and not every one. V, J and clone size are those of that table, while D and trimming were read from the DNA. Found here are around 270,000 clones, 80% to 85% of them singletons; the top ten hold roughly 1.4%. The genes are TRBV7-3 and TRBJ2-3; 11 nucleotides match TRBD2. The source of this sequence is a woman between 40 and 50 years old who had recovered from COVID-19. Sequencing input: peripheral blood. The DNA of the CDR3 is TGTGCCAGCAGCTTAAAATCGACTAGCGGGGAAGGTACAGATACGCAGTATTTT. This codes for CASSLKSTSGEGTDTQYF.